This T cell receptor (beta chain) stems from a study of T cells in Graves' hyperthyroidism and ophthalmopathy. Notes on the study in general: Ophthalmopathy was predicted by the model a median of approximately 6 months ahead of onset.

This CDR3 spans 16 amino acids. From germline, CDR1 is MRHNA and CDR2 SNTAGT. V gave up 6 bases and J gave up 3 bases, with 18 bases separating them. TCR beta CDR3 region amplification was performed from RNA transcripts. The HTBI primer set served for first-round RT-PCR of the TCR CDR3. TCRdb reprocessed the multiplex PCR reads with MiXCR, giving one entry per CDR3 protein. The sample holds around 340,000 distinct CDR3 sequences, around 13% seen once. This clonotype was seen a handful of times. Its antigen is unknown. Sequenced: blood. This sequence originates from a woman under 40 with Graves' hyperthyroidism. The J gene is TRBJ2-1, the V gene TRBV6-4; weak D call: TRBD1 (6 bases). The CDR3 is CASRTASGTNYNEQFF. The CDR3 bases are TGTGCCAGCAGGACCGCCTCCGGGACAAACTACAATGAGCAGTTCTTC.